Each of the 7 T cell receptor beta chains below was sequenced from the same sample in a study of cytomegalovirus exposure and HLA in healthy donors. The PCR had 60 Vbeta and 13 Jbeta primers. Data came from immunoSEQ multiplex PCR; TCRdb stores just in-frame clones and leaves some out. This sample has some 150,000 clones, with 79% found just once. The sample was PBMCs. Source of these receptors: a middle-aged man in good health and CMV-seronegative.

This chain uses TRBV28 with TRBJ2-1; TRBD1 agrees at 11 bases. Germline trimming cut 6 bases from V and 2 bases from J; bases unmatched to any gene: 3. CDR1 and CDR2 from the germline V gene are MDHEN and SYDVKM. The CDR3 contains 15 residues. In DNA, the CDR3 is TGTGCCAGCAGGCCGGGACAGGGGGCCTACAATGAGCAGTTCTTC. Translated: CASRPGQGAYNEQFF. The full variable domain, rest sourced from reference TRBV28 and TRBJ2-1, is DVKVTQSSRYLVKRTGEKVFLECVQDMDHENMFWYRQDPGLGLRLIYFSYDVKMKEKGDIPEGYSVSREKKERFSLILESASTNQTSMYLCASRPGQGAYNEQFFGPGTRLTVL.

This clone was picked up one time. One end of the junction does not line up with germline, which may come from a read error. CDR3 sequence (DNA): TGTGCTAGCAGCTTAGTTCCGACCGGGGAGCTGTTTTTT. Its translation: CASSLVPTGELFF. This chain joins TRBV7-7 and TRBJ2-2; D is undetermined. Germline CDR1 and CDR2: SSHAT and FNYEAQ (reference sequence). This CDR3 is 13 amino acids long.

J is TRBJ2-2 and V is TRBV27; 13 nucleotides align to TRBD2. Trimming took 6 bases from V and 5 from J; bases not matched to a gene: 18. This CDR3 is built from 20 residues. The germline gives CDR1 MNHEY, CDR2 SMNVEV (reference sequence). The CDR3 nucleotides are TGTGCCAGCAGGCCGCTCTCCCTTCGACTAGCGGGAGGTTTAACCGGGGAGCTGTTTTTT. It specifies CASRPLSLRLAGGLTGELFF.

This chain uses TRBV11-2 with TRBJ2-5; D gene uncertain. The J call may be faulty, since TRBJ2-7 better matches the DNA end. CDR3 size: 18 residues. Germline loops: CDR1 SGHAT, CDR2 FQNNGV. DNA of the CDR3: TGTGCCAGCAGCCGAAGACGTCCCAGCGCAAGACGCTCCTACGAGCAGTACTTC. Translated, it gives CASSRRRPSARRSYEQYF.

This clone was found a few times. J is TRBJ2-1 and V is TRBV6-4; D perhaps matches TRBD1 (6 bases). The CDR3 covers 15 residues. The V and J ends lost 2 bases and 2 bases respectively, with 10 bases between them. CDR1 MRHNA and CDR2 SNTAGT come from the germline V gene. CDR3 sequence (DNA): TGTGCCAGCAGTGACGAGGGGGAAACCTACAATGAGCAGTTCTTC. It codes for CASSDEGETYNEQFF.

There are a few counts of this clone. In DNA, the CDR3 is TGTGCCATCAGTCAGGACAGGGAGTATCAGCCCCAGCATTTT. It encodes CAISQDREYQPQHF. The rearrangement links TRBV10-3 to TRBJ1-5; 8 nucleotides line up with TRBD1. Germline V lookup: CDR1 ENHRY, CDR2 SYGVKD. The CDR3 is 14 residues long. V lost 5 bases, J lost 5 bases, and 5 bases stayed unmatched.

In regard to this clone: One junction end disagrees with the germline gene, perhaps due to a read error. The chain is built from TRBV7-9 and TRBJ2-7; D possibly corresponds to TRBD1 (6 bases). Germline-derived CDR1 and CDR2 are SEHNR and FQNEAQ (reference sequence). The CDR3 sequence is 14 residues long. The DNA for the CDR3 is TGTTCCAGCAGCTTAGACAGGTATGCCAACGAGCAGTACTTC. Its translation is CSSSLDRYANEQYF.